The rows below give T cell receptor beta chains drawn from one sample of a study of low-dose radiotherapy and immunotherapy resistance in tumors. TCRdb processed the reads anew with MiXCR; each CDR3 protein has one entry. The sample yields 80,000 or so distinct CDR3 sequences, less than 20% seen once. The material was PBMCs, obtained after low-dose radiotherapy plus immunotherapy. The receptors here all came from a male donor with prostate cancer. Both conserved end residues are part of each CDR3. A D gene is named only where the DNA matches it firmly. Clone size appears in some rows only: once, few, many, or a class for an expanded clone.

CDR3	DNA	J	V	D	size
CASSLQVQGAYQETQYF	TGTGCCAGCAGCTTACAAGTCCAGGGGGCCTACCAAGAGACCCAGTACTTC	TRBJ2-5	TRBV7-8	TRBD1	many
CASSIPGGGQETQYF	TGTGCCAGTAGTATCCCCGGAGGAGGCCAAGAGACCCAGTACTTC	TRBJ2-5	TRBV19	-	many
CASSLGGLLYQTQYF	TGTGCCAGCAGCTTAGGGGGACTACTCTATCAGACCCAGTACTTC	TRBJ2-5	TRBV7-8	TRBD2	-
CASSSFTLAGGPGKTQYF	TGTGCCAGCAGTTCATTCACACTAGCGGGAGGGCCGGGGAAGACCCAGTACTTC	TRBJ2-5	TRBV28	TRBD2	many
CASSPPGTYRLFF	TGTGCCAGCAGTCCGCCGGGGACTTACCGGCTGTTTTTT	TRBJ1-4	TRBV6-2/TRBV6-3	-	few
CPAGDYGYTF	TGCCCTGCGGGAGACTATGGCTACACCTTC	TRBJ1-2	TRBV20-1	-	many
CSERIRGVKNIQYF	TGCAGCGAAAGGATCCGGGGGGTCAAAAACATTCAGTACTTC	TRBJ2-4	TRBV20-1	TRBD2	many
CASSSAGGLANEKLFF	TGCGCCAGCAGCTCGGCAGGGGGTTTGGCTAATGAAAAACTGTTTTTT	TRBJ1-4	TRBV5-1	TRBD1	many
CASGGYSRDGYTF	TGTGCCAGTGGGGGGTATTCTCGTGACGGCTACACCTTC	TRBJ1-2	TRBV19	-	many
CASSQGTGRQETQYF	TGCGCCAGCAGCCAGGGGACGGGACGGCAAGAGACCCAGTACTTC	TRBJ2-5	TRBV4-1	-	many
CASSFIREQYF	TGTGCCAGCAGTTTTATCCGCGAGCAGTACTTC	TRBJ2-7	TRBV28	-	many
CSAYETSGSNEQYF	TGCAGTGCATACGAGACTAGCGGGAGCAACGAGCAGTACTTC	TRBJ2-7	TRBV20-1	TRBD2	many
CSVESGTGGIGYTF	TGCAGCGTTGAGTCCGGGACAGGGGGCATCGGCTACACCTTC	TRBJ1-2	TRBV29-1	TRBD1	many
CASSPGQGLLSPLHF	TGTGCCAGCAGTCCCGGACAGGGACTGCTTTCACCCCTCCACTTT	TRBJ1-6	TRBV12-3/TRBV12-4	TRBD1	-
CASSQGGRRNTGELFF	TGTGCCAGCAGCCAAGGGGGAAGGCGGAACACCGGGGAGCTGTTTTTT	TRBJ2-2	TRBV3-1	-	many
CSVDGQGGNTQYF	TGCAGCGTTGATGGGCAGGGGGGGAATACGCAGTATTTT	TRBJ2-3	TRBV29-1	-	many
CASSEGRGSYNEQFF	TGTGCCAGCAGTGAAGGGAGGGGCAGTTACAATGAGCAGTTCTTC	TRBJ2-1	TRBV6-1	-	many
CASSRQGQYTDTQYF	TGTGCCAGCAGTCGACAGGGACAGTACACAGATACGCAGTATTTT	TRBJ2-3	TRBV6-6	TRBD1	many
CASSPPGMNTEAFF	TGTGCCAGCTCACCACCGGGGATGAACACTGAAGCTTTCTTT	TRBJ1-1	TRBV18	-	few
CASAHRDRSYEQYF	TGTGCCAGCGCGCACCGGGACAGATCCTACGAGCAGTACTTC	TRBJ2-7	TRBV6-2/TRBV6-3	TRBD1	few
CASSPRGSGNEQFF	TGTGCCAGCAGCCCACGGGGTAGCGGCAATGAGCAGTTCTTC	TRBJ2-1	TRBV11-1	-	-
CASSFDGQGAPGYGYTF	TGTGCCAGCAGCTTTGATGGTCAGGGGGCGCCTGGCTATGGCTACACCTTC	TRBJ1-2	TRBV7-2	TRBD1	many
CASSVGTSGSDEQYF	TGTGCCAGCAGCGTAGGGACTAGCGGGAGTGACGAGCAGTACTTC	TRBJ2-7	TRBV9	TRBD2	many
CASGRTSGNTGELFF	TGTGCCAGCGGACGGACTAGCGGTAACACCGGGGAGCTGTTTTTT	TRBJ2-2	TRBV4-2	TRBD2	few